A single sample is the source of the 20 T cell receptor beta chains below, sequenced in a study of T cells after yellow fever vaccination. TCRdb independently ran MiXCR on the 5' RACE reads; one entry per CDR3 protein. The sample lists fewer than 400,000 distinct CDR3 sequences, about 10% occurring once. The sample here was CD4+ T cells sorted from PBMCs, taken 45 days after the yellow fever booster vaccination. The receptor source for this set is a man aged 18 to 30 who received the YFV17D yellow fever vaccine.

CDR3 region: CASSSQPRGRDEKLFF. The CDR3 DNA reads as TGTGCCAGCAGCTCCCAACCCAGGGGGCGCGATGAAAAACTGTTTTTT. This sequence joins TRBV11-2 and TRBJ1-4, with 8 bases identical to TRBD1. Germline CDR1 SGHAT, CDR2 FQNNGV. Trimming at V came to 4 bases and at J to 6 bases, leaving 10 bases not matched to a gene. The CDR3 consists of 16 residues.

This clonotype has just a few counts. V gene TRBV7-3 combines with J gene TRBJ2-1, with TRBD2 matching 13 bases. Germline lookup yields CDR1 SGHTA and CDR2 FQGTGA. The V segment lost 5 bases and the J segment 8 bases; nucleotides outside the gene matches: 6. This CDR3 is built from 15 residues. CDR3 DNA sequence: TGTGCCAGCAGCAGGACTAGCGGGGGCGGGGATGAGCAGTTCTTC. It is translated as CASSRTSGGGDEQFF.

CDR3 region: CSAREGSGNTIYF. The DNA for the CDR3 is TGCAGTGCTAGGGAAGGGTCTGGAAACACCATATATTTT. This chain connects TRBV20-1 to TRBJ1-3, with D uncertain. The CDR3 sequence is 13 residues long. CDR1 DFQATT and CDR2 SNEGSKA come from the germline V gene (reference sequence). V was clipped by 3 bases and J by 1 base, with 7 bases between them.

This clonotype was counted many times. CDR3 loop: CASSDSLYEQYF. The DNA of the CDR3 is TGTGCCAGCAGCGACAGCCTCTACGAGCAGTACTTC. V and J are TRBV25-1 and TRBJ2-7; D possibly corresponds to TRBD1 (5 bases). There are 12 residues in the CDR3. The germline V and J ends were trimmed by 6 bases and 3 bases, with 9 bases remaining between them. CDR1 is MGHDK, CDR2 SYGVNS, per germline.

This clonotype appeared a few times. V is TRBV5-1 and J is TRBJ2-2; D may correspond to TRBD1 or TRBD2 (6 bases each). Looked up from germline, CDR1 is SGHRS and CDR2 is YFSETQ. The ends were cut back, 0 bases at V and 7 bases at J, with 10 bases in the middle. This CDR3 contains 14 residues. CDR3 DNA sequence: TGCGCCAGCAGCTTGGCCGGGGGCGGCGGGGAGCTGTTTTTT. It is translated as CASSLAGGGGELFF.

CDR3 in DNA: TGTGCCAGCTCCAGGGATTCAGGACGCACAGATACGCAGTATTTT. Translation gives CASSRDSGRTDTQYF. The chain couples TRBV5-5 to TRBJ2-3; D might be TRBD1 (5 bases). CDR1 is SGHKS, CDR2 YYEKEE, per germline (reference sequence). The CDR3 length is 15 residues. The V and J ends lost 7 bases and 1 base respectively, with 16 bases between them.

This clonotype was seen only a few times. The rearrangement links TRBV20-1 to TRBJ2-5; TRBD2 is a possible D gene (6 bases). The CDR3 sequence is 15 residues long. CDR1 is DFQATT, CDR2 SNEGSKA, per germline (reference sequence). Trimming pared 3 bases from V and 5 bases from J, leaving 19 bases between. The CDR3 here is CSARGRLGGGETQYF. CDR3 bases: TGCAGTGCTAGGGGCCGCCTTGGTGGGGGGGAGACCCAGTACTTC.

This chain joins TRBV3-1 and TRBJ1-3; the D is unclear. CDR3 size: 16 residues. From germline, CDR1 is LGHDT and CDR2 YNNKEL (reference sequence). V lost 0 bases and J lost 0, with 9 bases in between. The CDR3 DNA is TGTGCCAGCAGCCAAGAGGGCGGCTACTCTGGAAACACCATATATTTT. This translates into CASSQEGGYSGNTIYF. Full variable domain (remainder filled in from reference TRBV3-1 and TRBJ1-3): DTAVSQTPKYLVTQMGNDKSIKCEQNLGHDTMYWYKQDSKKFLKIMFSYNNKELIINETVPNRFSPKSPDKAHLNLHINSLELGDSAVYFCASSQEGGYSGNTIYFGEGSWLTVV.

This chain links TRBV5-1 with TRBJ2-3; 9 bases line up with TRBD2. Germline lookup yields CDR1 SGHRS and CDR2 YFSETQ. The V segment lost 0 bases and the J segment 7 bases; nucleotides outside the gene matches: 3. This CDR3 contains 14 residues. CDR3 sequence reads: CASSLASGEYTQYF. DNA for the CDR3: TGCGCCAGCAGCTTGGCTAGCGGGGAGTATACGCAGTATTTT. Full variable domain (outside the CDR3, taken from reference TRBV5-1 and TRBJ2-3): KAGVTQTPRYLIKTRGQQVTLSCSPISGHRSVSWYQQTPGQGLQFLFEYFSETQRNKGNFPGRFSGRQFSNSRSEMNVSTLELGDSALYLCASSLASGEYTQYFGPGTRLTVL.

This clonotype showed up just once. V gene TRBV5-4 combines with J gene TRBJ1-4, with a possible D match to TRBD1 (5 bases). The CDR3 loop spans 15 amino acids. V was pared by 3 bases and J by 4 bases, with 13 bases between. Germline loops: CDR1 SGHNT, CDR2 YYREEE (reference sequence). CDR3 loop: CASSSGTELNEKLFF. CDR3 in DNA: TGTGCCAGCAGCTCGGGGACTGAACTTAATGAAAAACTGTTTTTT.

This clonotype was counted only a few times. The chain recombines TRBV7-2 with TRBJ1-1; 7 nucleotides line up with TRBD1. This CDR3 comprises 15 residues. Trimming took 3 bases from V and 1 from J; bases not matched to a gene: 5. Germline values: CDR1 SGHTA, CDR2 FQGNSA. The DNA of the CDR3 is TGTGCCAGCAGCTTTGCCGGGACAGCGAACACTGAAGCTTTCTTT. Protein product: CASSFAGTANTEAFF.

This clonotype was found a few times. The chain combines TRBV20-1 with TRBJ2-3; TRBD2 matches at 8 bases. The CDR3 sequence is 15 residues long. The V gene's germline CDR1 is DFQATT and CDR2 SNEGSKA (reference sequence). The V and J ends lost 2 bases and 0 bases, in that order; junction bases with no gene match: 4. CDR3 DNA sequence: TGCAGTGCTAGAACACTAGCGGCTAGCACAGATACGCAGTATTTT. Its translation: CSARTLAASTDTQYF.

This clonotype was seen ten or more times. This chain joins TRBV28 and TRBJ2-7; no firm D call. The V end was cut by 4 bases, the J end by 12 bases, with 16 bases between. Germline V gene sequence: CDR1 MDHEN, CDR2 SYDVKM. This CDR3 region has 12 residues. The CDR3 spells CASSCRARSGYV. In DNA form, the CDR3 reads TGTGCCAGCAGTTGTCGGGCCCGGAGTGGGTACGTC.

V gene TRBV10-3 combines with J gene TRBJ1-4; D is perhaps TRBD1 (5 bases). The CDR3 runs 17 residues. V dropped 2 bases and J dropped 4 bases, with 17 bases sitting between them. The germline V gene encodes CDR1 ENHRY and CDR2 SYGVKD. The CDR3 region has the DNA TGTGCCATCAGTGAGGGTTCCAGGTCGGGGGTTAATGAAAAACTGTTTTTT. Protein product: CAISEGSRSGVNEKLFF.

This clonotype was observed a few times. The chain is built from TRBV6-2 or TRBV6-3 and TRBJ2-1, with 9 bases fitting TRBD1. The CDR3 is 16 amino acids. Germline CDR1 MNHEY, CDR2 SVGEGT. V shed 5 bases, J shed 7 bases, and the junction held 12 bases outside the gene matches. CDR3 amino acids: CASSPRGGTGPNEQFF. The DNA for the CDR3 is TGTGCCAGCAGTCCCCGCGGAGGGACAGGGCCTAATGAGCAGTTCTTC.

Ten or more counts support this clonotype. The genes are TRBV7-8 and TRBJ2-7; D unclear. V was pared by 0 bases and J by 2 bases, with 11 bases between. The CDR3 runs 15 residues. Germline CDR1 SGHVS, CDR2 FQNEAQ. In DNA, the CDR3 is TGTGCCAGCAGCTTAGCGCTGGCAGGCGCCTACGAGCAGTACTTC. Its protein product is CASSLALAGAYEQYF.

This clonotype has a handful of counts. The chain employs TRBV2 and TRBJ1-2, with D tentatively TRBD1 (5 bases). The V and J ends lost 6 bases and 7 bases respectively, with 18 bases between them. The CDR3 runs to 14 residues. Looked up from germline, CDR1 is SNHLY and CDR2 is FYNNEI. The CDR3 reads CASRGGTDFGGYTF. The CDR3 nucleotides are TGTGCCAGCAGAGGAGGGACGGATTTCGGTGGCTACACCTTC.

This clonotype has just a few counts. The chain joins TRBV7-3 to TRBJ2-4; maybe TRBD2 (7 bases). CDR1 is SGHTA, CDR2 FQGTGA, per germline. With 4 bases removed from V and 2 bases from J, the gap between germline ends came to 21 bases. The CDR3 contains 18 residues. CDR3 sequence (DNA): TGTGCCAGCAGCTCCTCGCCTCGGGGGGCAGTACCCAAAAACATTCAGTACTTC. Its translation is CASSSSPRGAVPKNIQYF.

This clonotype came up a few times. The J gene is TRBJ2-7, the V gene TRBV6-5; a possible D gene is TRBD2 (5 bases). CDR3 size: 14 residues. In germline, CDR1 is MNHEY, CDR2 SVGAGI. Trimming took 3 bases from V and 5 from J, leaving 14 bases between them. Here the CDR3 DNA reads TGTGCCAGCAGTTATAGGTCAGGAGGTCACGAGCAGTACGTC. It yields the protein CASSYRSGGHEQYV.

This chain uses TRBV6-5 with TRBJ2-3, with 10 bases fitting TRBD1. The trim removed 5 bases at V and 4 bases at J, leaving 3 bases unmatched. In germline, CDR1 is MNHEY, CDR2 SVGAGI. The CDR3 spans 14 residues. In DNA, the CDR3 is TGTGCCAGCAGTAGACAGGGGGCTTCAGATACGCAGTATTTT. Its translation is CASSRQGASDTQYF.